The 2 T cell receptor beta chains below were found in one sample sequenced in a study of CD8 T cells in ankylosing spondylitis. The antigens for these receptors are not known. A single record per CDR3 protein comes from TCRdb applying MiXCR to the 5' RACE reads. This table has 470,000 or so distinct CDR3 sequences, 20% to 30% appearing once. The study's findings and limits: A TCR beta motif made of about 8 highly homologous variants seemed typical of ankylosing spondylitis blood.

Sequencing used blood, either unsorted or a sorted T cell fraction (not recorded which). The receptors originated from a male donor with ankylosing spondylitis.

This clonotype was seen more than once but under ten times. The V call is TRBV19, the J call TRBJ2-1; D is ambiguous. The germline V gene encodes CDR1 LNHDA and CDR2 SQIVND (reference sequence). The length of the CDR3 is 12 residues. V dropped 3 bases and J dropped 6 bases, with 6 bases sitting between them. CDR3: CASSMGLNEQFF. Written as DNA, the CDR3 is TGTGCCAGTAGTATGGGCCTCAATGAGCAGTTCTTC.

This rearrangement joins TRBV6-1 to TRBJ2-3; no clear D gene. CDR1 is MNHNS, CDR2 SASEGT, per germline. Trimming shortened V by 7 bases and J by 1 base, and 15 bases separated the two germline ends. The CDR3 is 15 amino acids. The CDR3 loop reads CASTLYPTRTDTQYF. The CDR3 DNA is TGTGCCAGCACCCTTTACCCAACCCGCACAGATACGCAGTATTTT.